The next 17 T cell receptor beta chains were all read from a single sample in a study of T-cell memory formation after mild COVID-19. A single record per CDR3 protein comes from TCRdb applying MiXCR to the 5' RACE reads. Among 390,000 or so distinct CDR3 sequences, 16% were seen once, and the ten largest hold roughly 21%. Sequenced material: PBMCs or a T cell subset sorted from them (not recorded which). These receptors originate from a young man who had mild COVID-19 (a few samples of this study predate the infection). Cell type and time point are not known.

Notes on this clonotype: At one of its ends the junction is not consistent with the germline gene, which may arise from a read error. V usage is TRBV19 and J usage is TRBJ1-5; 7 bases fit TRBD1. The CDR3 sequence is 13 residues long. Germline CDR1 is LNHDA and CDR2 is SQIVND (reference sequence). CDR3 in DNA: TGTGCCAGTCGCAGGGGGAACAATCAGACCCAGCATTTT. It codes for CASRRGNNQTQHF.

The CDR3 coding sequence is TGCGCCAGCAACGCCGGGGCCTCGATTGGCTACACCTTC. Its protein is CASNAGASIGYTF. The V gene is TRBV5-1, the J gene TRBJ1-2; D possibly corresponds to TRBD1 (5 bases). Germline V gene data show CDR1 as SGHRS and CDR2 as YFSETQ. V lost 6 bases and J 7 bases, leaving 16 bases between the germline ends. The CDR3 covers 13 residues.

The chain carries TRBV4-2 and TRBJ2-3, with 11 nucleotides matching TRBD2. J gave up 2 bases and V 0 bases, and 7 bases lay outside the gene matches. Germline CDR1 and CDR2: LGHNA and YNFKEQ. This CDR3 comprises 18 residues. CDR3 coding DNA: TGTGCCAGCAGCCAAGATTCACTAGCGGGGGCCAACACAGATACGCAGTATTTT. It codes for CASSQDSLAGANTDTQYF.

The DNA of the CDR3 is TGCAGTGCTCCCGGGACTTTATTCTTC. It translates to CSAPGTLFF. The chain couples TRBV20-1 to TRBJ2-1, with a possible D match to TRBD2 (6 bases). Germline CDR1 reads DFQATT; CDR2 reads SNEGSKA (reference sequence). V lost 5 bases, J lost 16 bases, and 12 bases lay in between. This CDR3 has 9 amino acids.

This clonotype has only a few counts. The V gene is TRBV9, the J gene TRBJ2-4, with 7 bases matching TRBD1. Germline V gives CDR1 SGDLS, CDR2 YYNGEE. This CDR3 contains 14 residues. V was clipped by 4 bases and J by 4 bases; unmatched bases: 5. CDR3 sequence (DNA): TGTGCCAGCAGCCCCAAGGGACAGAAAAACATTCAGTACTTC. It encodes CASSPKGQKNIQYF. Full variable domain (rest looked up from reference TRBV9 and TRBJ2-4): DSGVTQTPKHLITATGQRVTLRCSPRSGDLSVYWYQQSLDQGLQFLIQYYNGEERAKGNILERFSAQQFPDLHSELNLSSLELGDSALYFCASSPKGQKNIQYFGAGTRLSVL.

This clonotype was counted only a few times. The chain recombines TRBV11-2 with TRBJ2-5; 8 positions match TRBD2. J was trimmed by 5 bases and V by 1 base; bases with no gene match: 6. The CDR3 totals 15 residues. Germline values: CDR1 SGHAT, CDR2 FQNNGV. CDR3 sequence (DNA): TGTGCCAGCAGCTTAGCGGCGGGGGGATCGGAGACCCAGTACTTC. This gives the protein CASSLAAGGSETQYF.

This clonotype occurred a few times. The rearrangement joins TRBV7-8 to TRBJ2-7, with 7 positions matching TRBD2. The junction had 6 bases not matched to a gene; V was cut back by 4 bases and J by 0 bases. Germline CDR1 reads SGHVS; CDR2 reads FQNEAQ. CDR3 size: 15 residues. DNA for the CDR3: TGTGCCAGCAGCTCAACCCGGGACTACTCCTACGAGCAGTACTTC. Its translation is CASSSTRDYSYEQYF.

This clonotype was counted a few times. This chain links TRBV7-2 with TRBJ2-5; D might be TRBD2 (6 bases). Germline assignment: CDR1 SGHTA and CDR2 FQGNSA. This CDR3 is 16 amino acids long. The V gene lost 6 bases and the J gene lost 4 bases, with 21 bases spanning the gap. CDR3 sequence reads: CASSPNAPTSPETQYF. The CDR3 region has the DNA TGTGCCAGCAGTCCTAATGCCCCGACTAGTCCAGAGACCCAGTACTTC.

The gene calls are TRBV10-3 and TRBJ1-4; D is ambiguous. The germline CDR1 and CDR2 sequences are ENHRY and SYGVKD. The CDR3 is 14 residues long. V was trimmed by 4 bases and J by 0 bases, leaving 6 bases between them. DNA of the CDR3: TGTGCCATCAGTGGGTCTGCAACTAATGAAAAACTGTTTTTT. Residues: CAISGSATNEKLFF.

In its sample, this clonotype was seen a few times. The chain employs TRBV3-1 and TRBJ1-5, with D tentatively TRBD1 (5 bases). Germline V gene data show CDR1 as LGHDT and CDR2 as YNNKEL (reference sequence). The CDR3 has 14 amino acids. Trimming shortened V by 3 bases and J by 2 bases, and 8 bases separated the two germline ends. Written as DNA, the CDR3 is TGTGCCAGCAGCCAGAGAGGGGGCAATCAGCCCCAGCATTTT. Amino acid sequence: CASSQRGGNQPQHF. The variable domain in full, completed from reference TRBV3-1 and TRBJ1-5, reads DTAVSQTPKYLVTQMGNDKSIKCEQNLGHDTMYWYKQDSKKFLKIMFSYNNKELIINETVPNRFSPKSPDKAHLNLHINSLELGDSAVYFCASSQRGGNQPQHFGDGTRLSIL.

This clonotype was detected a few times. This CDR3 reads CASSGGARTDTQYF. Here the CDR3 DNA reads TGTGCCAGCAGTGGAGGGGCACGCACAGATACGCAGTATTTT. This sequence joins TRBV2 and TRBJ2-3; perhaps D is TRBD1 or TRBD2 (5 bases each). Trimming took 4 bases from V and 1 from J, leaving 9 bases between them. Germline CDR1 reads SNHLY; CDR2 reads FYNNEI. The length of the CDR3 is 14 residues. The full variable domain, rest sourced from reference TRBV2 and TRBJ2-3, is EPEVTQTPSHQVTQMGQEVILRCVPISNHLYFYWYRQILGQKVEFLVSFYNNEISEKSEIFDDQFSVERPDGSNFTLKIRSTKLEDSAMYFCASSGGARTDTQYFGPGTRLTVL.

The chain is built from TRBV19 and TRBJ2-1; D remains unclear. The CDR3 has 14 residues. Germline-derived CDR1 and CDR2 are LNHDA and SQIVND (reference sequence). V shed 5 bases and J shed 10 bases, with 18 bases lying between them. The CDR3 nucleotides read TGTGCCAGTAGTCTCCGGACGGGCGTAGGGGAGCAGTTCTTC. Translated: CASSLRTGVGEQFF.

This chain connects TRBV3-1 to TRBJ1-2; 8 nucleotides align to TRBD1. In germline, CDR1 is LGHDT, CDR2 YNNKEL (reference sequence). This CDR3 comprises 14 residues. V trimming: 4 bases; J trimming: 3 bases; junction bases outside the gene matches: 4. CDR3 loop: CASSRQGTDYGYTF. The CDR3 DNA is TGTGCCAGCAGCCGACAGGGGACTGACTATGGCTACACCTTC.

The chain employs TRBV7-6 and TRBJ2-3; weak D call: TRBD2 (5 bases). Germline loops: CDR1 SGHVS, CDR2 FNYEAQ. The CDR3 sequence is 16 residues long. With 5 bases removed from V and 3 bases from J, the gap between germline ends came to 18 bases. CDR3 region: CASSTPIRGGTDTQYF. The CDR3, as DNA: TGTGCCAGCAGCACCCCCATCCGGGGTGGGACAGATACGCAGTATTTT.

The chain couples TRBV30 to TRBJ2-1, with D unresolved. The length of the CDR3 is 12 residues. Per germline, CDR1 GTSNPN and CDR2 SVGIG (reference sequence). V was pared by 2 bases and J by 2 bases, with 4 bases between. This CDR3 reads CAWSIAYNEQFF. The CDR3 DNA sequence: TGTGCCTGGAGTATTGCCTACAATGAGCAGTTCTTC.

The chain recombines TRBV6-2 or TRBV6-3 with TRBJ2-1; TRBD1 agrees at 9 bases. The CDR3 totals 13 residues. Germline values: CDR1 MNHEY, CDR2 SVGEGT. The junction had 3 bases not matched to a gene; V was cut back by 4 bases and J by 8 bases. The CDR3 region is CASSWGQGYEQFF. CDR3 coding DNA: TGTGCCAGCAGTTGGGGACAGGGCTATGAGCAGTTCTTC.

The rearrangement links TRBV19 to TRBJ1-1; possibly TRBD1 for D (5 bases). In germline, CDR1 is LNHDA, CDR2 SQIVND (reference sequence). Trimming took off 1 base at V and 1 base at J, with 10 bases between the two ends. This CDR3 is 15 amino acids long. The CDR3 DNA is TGTGCCAGTAGTATAGGCCCAGGGAAGAACACTGAAGCTTTCTTT. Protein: CASSIGPGKNTEAFF.